This T cell receptor (beta chain) is drawn from a study of blood T cell repertoires in COVID-19 (dated by TCRdb to the early 2020s). Describing the broader study: The collaborator samples originated in the United States, Italy and Spain and spanned the acute and convalescent phases of COVID-19. The prospective study material was composed of cDNA or gDNA derived from T cells, B-cell-depleted T cells, or PBMCs. The dataset comprised deeply sampled blood TCRbeta repertoires from subjects exposed to, actively infected with, or recovered from COVID-19. The repertoires were released in a freely available public database intended as a resource for research on the immune response to SARS-CoV-2. Samples were obtained from the ongoing ImmuneRACE study (first 160 participants) and from about 1,300 subjects provided by 6 global collaborators. A de-identified subject ID, COVID-19 status, age in years and sex were almost always included in the sample metadata. HLA class I and class II types, where available, came from metadata supplied by the sample provider rather than from assay-based typing.

Overall results and qualifications from the work: The quantity of clinical and demographic metadata differed by source and by participant and was supplied without curation.

Comment on this clone: Its antigen remains unidentified. Base qualities are not provided; no much larger clone lies one nucleotide away.

As encoded in the germline V gene (reference sequence), CDR1 is LNHDA while CDR2 is SQIVND. Trimming removed 6 bases from V and 6 bases from J, leaving 17 bases between the germline ends. From cysteine to phenylalanine, the CDR3 is 14 amino acids long. Of the read, only the CDR3 DNA is kept; its 42 bases are in frame from base 1. TCRbeta CDR3 regions were amplified from genomic DNA using the immunoSEQ Assay, a bias-controlled multiplex PCR. The authors processed their data as follows. The number of nucleated cells in each sample was estimated from the amplification of reference gene primers within the assay. To quantify the absolute abundance of each unique TCRbeta CDR3 rearrangement, sequence reads were collapsed and filtered. For each sample, productive Simpson clonality was calculated by taking the square root of Simpson's diversity index across productive rearrangements. TCRdb holds this immuneACCESS table with in-frame rearrangements only. Some clones are missing; in checked studies, unresolved V genes explain under half, and the rest has no known cause. V and J calls and clone size are as listed in that table; D and trimming were resolved from the DNA. Within this sample are 150,000 to 200,000 clones, with over 70% of them counted one time only. More than 7% of the sample comes from the top ten.

The collaborating institutions used their own protocols to collect whole blood in K2EDTA tubes. For TCRbeta analysis, collaborators shipped samples in one of three forms: frozen whole blood, isolated PBMCs, or DNA extracted from either of those sample types. Sample: peripheral blood. The source is a woman of 80 years or more with active or convalescent COVID-19. This chain is built from TRBV19 and TRBJ1-1; TRBD1 is a weak D gene call, 5 bases matching. The nucleotides read TGTGCCAGTAGCCCCCACGGGGGATTCTCTGAAGCTTTCTTT. The encoded protein is CASSPHGGFSEAFF. Joined to the reference TRBV19 and TRBJ1-1 proteins, this CDR3 gives the full variable domain: DGGITQSPKYLFRKEGQNVTLSCEQNLNHDAMYWYRQDPGQGLRLIYYSQIVNDFQKGDIAEGYSVSREKKESFPLTVTSAQKNPTAFYLCASSPHGGFSEAFFGQGTRLTVV.